This T cell receptor (beta chain) was documented in a study of blood T cell repertoires in COVID-19. This clone has only one observation. The J segment lost 8 bases and the V segment lost 0 bases, leaving 0 bases of the junction unmatched. Germline CDR1 reads GTSNPN; CDR2 reads SVGIG (reference sequence). The CDR3 loop spans 11 amino acids. The assay was immunoSEQ multiplex PCR, and TCRdb's table has in-frame clones only and misses some. The data contain about 190,000 clones, about 91% of them singletons. The receptor's source is a woman aged 25 to 45 with acute or convalescent COVID-19. V is TRBV30 and J is TRBJ1-1; 7 positions match TRBD1. Sequenced material: peripheral blood. CDR3 DNA sequence: TGTGCCTGGAGTGTACAGGGGGAAGCTTTCTTT. Protein product: CAWSVQGEAFF.